Below are 12 T cell receptor beta chains sequenced from a single sample in a study of cytomegalovirus exposure and HLA in healthy donors (dated by TCRdb to the late 2010s). The library relied on the immunoSEQ multiplex PCR assay. This is the immuneACCESS table as TCRdb keeps it, with only in-frame sequences that have V and J called. A part of the clones is gone; compared with another copy, unresolved V genes explain less than half, and the rest is unexplained. This sample has around 170,000 clones in its table, and 75% to 90% of those were observed once. The ten top clones hold approximately 16% of the sample. Sequenced input: PBMCs. These receptors all come from a young man in good health and CMV-seropositive.

The V gene is TRBV28, the J gene TRBJ1-3, with no clear D. Germline CDR1 MDHEN, CDR2 SYDVKM. Trimming removed 5 bases at V and 4 bases at J, with 15 bases between. The CDR3 consists of 15 residues. CDR3 bases: TGTGCCAGCAGTCCACCTGGAAGCGTCGGAAACACCATATATTTT. Its protein is CASSPPGSVGNTIYF. The full variable domain, rest sourced from reference TRBV28 and TRBJ1-3, is DVKVTQSSRYLVKRTGEKVFLECVQDMDHENMFWYRQDPGLGLRLIYFSYDVKMKEKGDIPEGYSVSREKKERFSLILESASTNQTSMYLCASSPPGSVGNTIYFGEGSWLTVV.

The gene calls are TRBV7-8 and TRBJ2-7; 12 nucleotides agree with TRBD1. Unmatched junction bases numbered 7, after V lost 3 bases and J lost 7 bases. This CDR3 comprises 15 residues. The germline CDR1 and CDR2 sequences are SGHVS and FQNEAQ. As DNA, the CDR3 is TGTGCCAGCAGCTTGAGGGACAGGGGGCATGGGGAGCAGTACTTC. Its translation is CASSLRDRGHGEQYF. The entire variable domain, with the rest obtained from reference TRBV7-8 and TRBJ2-7, is as follows: GAGVSQSPRYKVAKRGQDVALRCDPISGHVSLFWYQQALGQGPEFLTYFQNEAQLDKSGLPSDRFFAERPEGSVSTLKIQRTQQEDSAVYLCASSLRDRGHGEQYFGPGTRLTVT.

This chain connects TRBV4-1 to TRBJ1-1, with D possibly matching TRBD1 (5 bases). The CDR3 loop spans 13 amino acids. Trimming shortened V by 1 base and J by 3 bases, and 6 bases separated the two germline ends. CDR1 is MGHRA and CDR2 is YSYEKL in the germline V gene. CDR3 coding DNA: TGCGCCAGCAGCCAAGGACAGCACACTGAAGCTTTCTTT. It specifies CASSQGQHTEAFF.

V usage is TRBV28 and J usage is TRBJ2-7; TRBD2 aligns across 13 bases. The CDR3 contains 14 residues. V was clipped by 5 bases and J by 6 bases; unmatched bases: 4. The V gene's germline CDR1 is MDHEN and CDR2 SYDVKM. The CDR3: CASSDRLAGGEQYF. In DNA, the CDR3 is TGTGCCAGCAGTGACAGACTAGCGGGAGGCGAGCAGTACTTC.

This rearrangement joins TRBV11-2 to TRBJ2-1; 13 bases are a match to TRBD2. Germline CDR1 reads SGHAT; CDR2 reads FQNNGV. The CDR3 sequence is 16 residues long. V was pared by 1 base and J by 4 bases, with 1 base of the junction left unmatched. CDR3 coding DNA: TGTGCCAGCAGCTTAGCGGGACTAGCGGGGTACAATGAGCAGTTCTTC. The encoded protein is CASSLAGLAGYNEQFF.

V and J are TRBV6-6 and TRBJ1-4; D remains ambiguous. The CDR3 runs 15 residues. Trimming removed 2 bases at V and 6 bases at J, with 13 bases between. The V gene's germline CDR1 is MNHNY and CDR2 SVGAGI (reference sequence). This CDR3 reads CASSYPRLGDEKLFF. The CDR3 DNA reads as TGTGCCAGCAGTTACCCCCGACTCGGGGATGAAAAACTGTTTTTT.

This clone occurred once. The V and J genes are TRBV28 and TRBJ1-1; D is undetermined. This CDR3 region has 10 residues. From germline, CDR1 is MDHEN and CDR2 SYDVKM. The ends were cut back, 5 bases at V and 7 bases at J, with 5 bases in the middle. The CDR3 bases are TGTGCCAGCAGTAGCTTTGAAGCTTTCTTT. Translation gives CASSSFEAFF.

The chain carries TRBV6-1 and TRBJ1-4, with 12 bases matching TRBD1. Germline V gene data show CDR1 as MNHNS and CDR2 as SASEGT. V shed 0 bases, J shed 9 bases, and the junction held 2 bases outside the gene matches. The CDR3 sequence is 15 residues long. DNA of the CDR3: TGTGCCAGCAGTGAAGCAGGGACAGGGGGCAAAAAACTGTTTTTT. This codes for CASSEAGTGGKKLFF.

In nucleotides, the CDR3 is TGCGCCAGCAGCTCCCGGACAGGGGACACCGGGGAGCTGTTTTTT. Its translation: CASSSRTGDTGELFF. J is TRBJ2-2 and V is TRBV5-1; 9 bases map to TRBD1. With V trimmed by 3 bases and J by 3 bases, 3 bases remained unmatched. The CDR3 is 15 amino acids. CDR1 SGHRS and CDR2 YFSETQ come from the germline V gene.

V usage is TRBV11-2 and J usage is TRBJ1-1; a weak D match, TRBD1 (6 bases). The CDR3 totals 15 residues. V was shortened by 7 bases and J by 0 bases, with 15 bases between the two germline ends. Germline V CDR1 and CDR2: SGHAT, FQNNGV. This CDR3 reads CASTLGAVLNTEAFF. CDR3 coding DNA: TGTGCCAGCACCCTGGGGGCAGTTTTGAACACTGAAGCTTTCTTT.

The chain is built from TRBV5-6 and TRBJ2-6, with D maybe TRBD1 (6 bases). The CDR3 is 18 residues long. CDR1 is SGHDT and CDR2 is YYEEEE in the germline V gene. Trimming stripped 0 bases from V and 0 bases from J, with 13 bases between. This chain's CDR3 is CASSLDDRFPSGANVLTF. CDR3 in DNA: TGTGCCAGCAGCTTGGATGACAGGTTCCCCTCTGGGGCCAACGTCCTGACTTTC. The full variable domain, rest sourced from reference TRBV5-6 and TRBJ2-6, is DAGVTQSPTHLIKTRGQQVTLRCSPKSGHDTVSWYQQALGQGPQFIFQYYEEEERQRGNFPDRFSGHQFPNYSSELNVNALLLGDSALYLCASSLDDRFPSGANVLTFGAGSRLTVL.

The table lists this clone with a few counts. The chain links TRBV27 to TRBJ2-7; tentatively, D is TRBD2 (5 bases). The CDR3 runs 10 residues. The germline CDR1 and CDR2 sequences are MNHEY and SMNVEV (reference sequence). Trimming cost V 7 bases and J 9 bases, with 10 bases left between them. The CDR3 sequence is CASTPGGQYF. The CDR3 nucleotides are TGTGCCAGCACGCCCGGAGGGCAGTACTTC.